These T cell receptor beta chains were read from a single sample in a study of type 1 regulatory T cells. TCRdb re-called the reads through MiXCR, storing one row per CDR3 protein. The sample includes around 88,000 distinct CDR3 sequences, 30% to 35% of them seen just once. Sequencing was done on a sample of CD4+ T cells, either the whole sample or a sorted fraction (not recorded which). Receptors originate from a human donor in good health. CDR3s leave out the opening cysteine and the closing phenylalanine or tryptophan.

v_gene	j_gene	CDR3aa
TRBV20-1	TRBJ2-1	SARTSGDIYNEQF
TRBV5-1	TRBJ2-3	ASSLGPVKRTDTQY
TRBV7-2	TRBJ2-6	ATRQPGGANVLT
TRBV27	TRBJ2-1	ASSFDHEQF
TRBV2	TRBJ2-6	ASTGQISGANVLT
TRBV20-1	TRBJ1-2	SARDREEGYT
TRBV7-2	TRBJ2-3	ASSSPEISTQY
TRBV10-3	TRBJ2-5	AISDVQETQY
TRBV20-1	TRBJ2-7	SAWTGGDEQY
TRBV6-2/TRBV6-3	TRBJ2-1	ASSYSLAGVSPNEQF
TRBV5-1	TRBJ2-5	ASSLETSGKKTQY
TRBV10-3	TRBJ2-7	AISGGLAVAHEQY
TRBV20-1	TRBJ2-1	SAGGSSYNEQF
TRBV20-1	TRBJ1-5	SAVDGQGNQPQH
TRBV7-2	TRBJ1-1	ASSSDRGSTEAF
TRBV24-1	TRBJ1-5	VTSAHTGGNLRNQPQH
TRBV19	TRBJ2-2	ASPTVSGELF
TRBV29-1	TRBJ2-4	SVVAGGSKNIQY
TRBV20-1	TRBJ2-3	SAMADTQY
TRBV7-2	TRBJ2-7	ASSHRGTSGRTYEQY
TRBV5-6	TRBJ2-3	ASSYRLFTSTDTQY
TRBV28	TRBJ2-1	ASSVTLGVTLGYNEQF
TRBV18	TRBJ1-5	ASSPPGQALGQPQH
TRBV5-1	TRBJ2-3	ASSTGLAGADTQY
TRBV6-6	TRBJ2-1	ASRRQDYNEQF
TRBV19	TRBJ2-7	ASSMSDSYEQY
TRBV3-1	TRBJ2-3	ASSLRSADTQY
TRBV5-1	TRBJ1-1	ASSSRPGQGAGTEAF
TRBV7-2	TRBJ2-1	ASSNREKYNEQF
TRBV5-1	TRBJ2-1	ASSTADRQF
TRBV7-6	TRBJ2-1	ASSLGRTDVYNEQF